The T cell receptor (beta chain) under discussion was sequenced for a study of human T cells and chemical hapten exposure. Study at large: Each patient's scalp received weekly diphenylcyclopropenone throughout the approximately 24-week study. Patch tests of 0.01% DPC on the upper back were read at 6 days.

As regards this clonotype: The target antigen is unknown. One end of the junction fails to match germline, which may point to a read error.

The CDR3 length is 14 residues. TCRdb fed the RACE reads into MiXCR, producing one record per CDR3 protein. The sample contains 100,000 or so distinct CDR3 sequences, approximately 36% of which appear only once. Study results and caveats: Donors' alopecia may make their immune response differ from healthy people's. Compared to controls, expanded TCRs made significantly more large clusters of similar CDR3s.

Time point: patch test 3, about 24 weeks after DPC sensitization. As to treatment: therapeutic diphenylcyclopropenone sensitization with weekly scalp DPC. This material consisted of whole blood, taken in connection with sensitization to the hapten diphenylcyclopropenone (DPC). The clonotype comes from a man aged 40-55 years with alopecia areata. Some clones in this sample may be carry-over from other donors' samples. The V gene is TRBV12-3 or TRBV12-4, the J gene TRBJ2-5; TRBD2 aligns across 8 bases. The CDR3 loop is CASSLAGYQETQYF. The CDR3 bases are TGTGCCAGCAGCTTAGCGGGATACCAAGAGACCCAGTACTTC.